This is a list of T cell receptor beta chains from one sample in a study of a mutant IDH1 vaccine in newly diagnosed glioma. Produced via immunoSEQ multiplex PCR; TCRdb's table is partial and in-frame only. In the table there are tens of thousands of clones, 79% of which are singletons. Sequenced material: PBMCs, taken from a glioma patient treated with radiotherapy, temozolomide or both. Receptor source: a man aged 45-65 years with glioma. The CDR3 runs from the conserved cysteine through the conserved F or W. Each record gives: CDR3 DNA, CDR3 protein, V gene, clone size, CDR3 length, D gene, J gene. A D gene is named only where the DNA matches it firmly. The listing skips clone size in some rows; elsewhere it reads once, few, many or a size class.

TGTGCCAGCAGTCGGACAGGGGGCGGGGGTCAGCCCCAGCATTTT	CASSRTGGGGQPQHF	TRBV6-5	NA	15	TRBD1	TRBJ1-5
TGTGCCAGCAGTGAAGGGGTAGGGGTCAGCTCTGGAAACACCATATATTTT	CASSEGVGVSSGNTIYF	TRBV6-1	NA	17	NA	TRBJ1-3
TGTGCCAGCAAAGTAGACAACTCTGGAAACACCATATATTTT	CASKVDNSGNTIYF	TRBV2	NA	14	NA	TRBJ1-3
TGTGCCAGCAGCCCAGGATGGGTCATGAACACTGAAGCTTTCTTT	CASSPGWVMNTEAFF	TRBV6-1	once	15	NA	TRBJ1-1
TGTGCCAGCAGCCCCGAGACAGGGGGTATTACAGATACGCAGTATTTT	CASSPETGGITDTQYF	TRBV13	NA	16	TRBD1	TRBJ2-3
TGTGCCAGCAGCCCCGACAGGGGGGACACTGAAGCTTTCTTT	CASSPDRGDTEAFF	TRBV27	NA	14	TRBD1	TRBJ1-1
TGTGCCAGCAGCTTAGTGACAGGGGCTGGAAACACCATATATTTT	CASSLVTGAGNTIYF	TRBV7-2	NA	15	TRBD1	TRBJ1-3
TGCGCCAGCAGCTTGGCCGGCCCGGGCTCTGGGGCCAACGTCCTGACTTTC	CASSLAGPGSGANVLTF	TRBV5-1	NA	17	NA	TRBJ2-6
TGTGCCAGCAGCCAGGGGGCTAGTTGGAAAGGCTACACCTTC	CASSQGASWKGYTF	TRBV28	once	14	TRBD1	TRBJ1-2
TGTGCCAGCAGTTTAGGGACAGATCTCACCGGGGAGCTGTTTTTT	CASSLGTDLTGELFF	TRBV27	NA	15	TRBD1	TRBJ2-2
TGCGCCAGCAGCTTGGGGTCCCCCGGGCGTAACATTCAGTACTTC	CASSLGSPGRNIQYF	TRBV5-1	NA	15	NA	TRBJ2-4
TGTGCCAGTAGTATAGGACGGAACTCTGGGGCCAACGTCCTGACTTTC	CASSIGRNSGANVLTF	TRBV19	NA	16	NA	TRBJ2-6
TGTGCCAGCACCCCCCTGTGGAACGGGGGGGAGTACGAGCAGTACTTC	CASTPLWNGGEYEQYF	TRBV27	NA	16	TRBD2	TRBJ2-7
TGCAGCGTTACAAGTTACGTGGGCACTGAAGCTTTCTTT	CSVTSYVGTEAFF	TRBV29-1	few	13	NA	TRBJ1-1
TGTGCCAGCAGCCCAGGGACAGGGATTGGAGATGGCTACACCTTC	CASSPGTGIGDGYTF	TRBV21-1	NA	15	NA	TRBJ1-2
TGTGCCTGGAATACCGGGACAGGGGGCCGGGAGACCCAGTACTTC	CAWNTGTGGRETQYF	TRBV30	NA	15	TRBD1	TRBJ2-5
TGTGCCAGTTTCGGGGGGGCCTATGGCTACACCTTC	CASFGGAYGYTF	TRBV6-1	NA	12	NA	TRBJ1-2
TGTGCCTGGAGTGGAAACCCTTACTACGAGCAGTACTTC	CAWSGNPYYEQYF	TRBV30	NA	13	NA	TRBJ2-7
TGTGCCAGCAGCCTACCGGGCGCGGAAGAGACCCAGTACTTC	CASSLPGAEETQYF	TRBV5-4	NA	14	NA	TRBJ2-5
TGCGCCAGCAGCCCTCGGGGGCCTAGCGGGGGGTTGGTCAATGAGCAGTTCTTC	CASSPRGPSGGLVNEQFF	TRBV4-1	NA	18	TRBD2	TRBJ2-1
TGCGCCAGCAGCCGAGGGACAGGGAGAGCAACTAATGAAAAACTGTTTTTT	CASSRGTGRATNEKLFF	TRBV4-1	NA	17	TRBD1	TRBJ1-4
TGCGCCAGCAGCCAAGAAACCGGCGGAGGCTACGAGCAGTACTTC	CASSQETGGGYEQYF	TRBV4-1	once	15	NA	TRBJ2-7
TGTGCCAGCAGCTTGCGCGAGCCGGGGGAGCTGTTTTTT	CASSLREPGELFF	TRBV5-4	NA	13	NA	TRBJ2-2
TGCAGCGTTTCCCGACAGGGAGGCACTGAAGCTTTCTTT	CSVSRQGGTEAFF	TRBV29-1	NA	13	TRBD1	TRBJ1-1
TGCGCCAGCAGCATAGGGATTTCCTACAATGAGCAGTTCTTC	CASSIGISYNEQFF	TRBV5-1	NA	14	NA	TRBJ2-1
TGCAGCGTTGGGGCAGGACATTATGGCTACACCTTC	CSVGAGHYGYTF	TRBV29-1	NA	12	NA	TRBJ1-2
TGTGCCAGCAGGCTGGAAGGGGCTAGCAATGGCTACACCTTC	CASRLEGASNGYTF	TRBV2	NA	14	NA	TRBJ1-2
TGTGCCAGTAGCTCCTTGGGGGGCCTCAATGAGCAGTTCTTC	CASSSLGGLNEQFF	TRBV19	NA	14	NA	TRBJ2-1
TGTGCCAGCAGTGAGAGACAGGGGGCAACCGGGGAGCTGTTTTTT	CASSERQGATGELFF	TRBV2	once	15	TRBD1	TRBJ2-2
TGTGCCAGCAGCGTAGGTGTGGATACGCAGTATTTT	CASSVGVDTQYF	TRBV9	few	12	NA	TRBJ2-3
TGTGCCAGCAGCTTTTCAGGGGTGGACTATGGCTACACCTTC	CASSFSGVDYGYTF	TRBV11-2	NA	14	NA	TRBJ1-2
TGTGCCAGCAGCATAATTCTCGGGACTAGCAGAAATGAGCAGTTCTTC	CASSIILGTSRNEQFF	TRBV7-9	NA	16	TRBD2	TRBJ2-1
TGCGCCAGCCGATCAGAGACGGACTCCTACGAGCAGTACTTC	CASRSETDSYEQYF	TRBV5-1	NA	14	NA	TRBJ2-7
TGCAGCGTTGACGGGGGGCCCAAGGCTTCAGAGACCCAGTACTTC	CSVDGGPKASETQYF	TRBV29-1	few	15	NA	TRBJ2-5
TGTGCCAGCACCAGGACAGGGATCACCGGGGAGCTGTTTTTT	CASTRTGITGELFF	TRBV2	NA	14	TRBD1	TRBJ2-2
TGTGCCAGCAGCCCCCAACAAGAGACCCAGTACTTC	CASSPQQETQYF	TRBV7-9	NA	12	NA	TRBJ2-5
TGTGCCAGCAGCCGGGAGGGGTCCTACGAGCAGTACTTC	CASSREGSYEQYF	TRBV7-9	NA	13	TRBD2	TRBJ2-7
TGTGCCAGTAGTATCGCGCGGAACACTGAAGCTTTCTTT	CASSIARNTEAFF	TRBV19	NA	13	NA	TRBJ1-1
TGTGCTAGTGGTTTGTCAGGGCCGGATGGCTACACCTTC	CASGLSGPDGYTF	TRBV12-5	few	13	NA	TRBJ1-2
TGTGCCAGCAAGTGGGGGAGCTATGGCTACACCTTC	CASKWGSYGYTF	TRBV9	NA	12	NA	TRBJ1-2
TGTGCCAGCAGTCGGGGACAGGGGTTCTCCACAGATACGCAGTATTTT	CASSRGQGFSTDTQYF	TRBV28	NA	16	TRBD1	TRBJ2-3
TGTGCCAGCAGCCAAGAAGAGAGGGCTAACTATGGCTACACCTTC	CASSQEERANYGYTF	TRBV4-2	NA	15	NA	TRBJ1-2